The clone carrying this T cell receptor (beta chain) was counted a single time. This specimen belongs to a study of T cells in narcolepsy. Generated by immunoSEQ multiplex PCR, the TCRdb table keeps only in-frame clones and is missing some. The top ten clones hold about 1.1% of a sample with 20,000 to 30,000 clones, 70% to 85% of them seen once. This CDR3 is 14 amino acids long. Germline-derived CDR1 and CDR2 are SEHNR and FQNEAQ (reference sequence). The germline V and J ends were trimmed by 2 bases and 2 bases, with 10 bases remaining between them. This chain uses TRBV7-9 with TRBJ2-7; the D is unclear. The source is a human donor in good health. The sequenced sample consisted of memory (CD45RA-) CD4+ T cells from blood. For the CDR3, the DNA is TGTGCCAGCAGCTTACTCAACGGCCCCTACGAGCAGTACTTC. This translates into CASSLLNGPYEQYF.